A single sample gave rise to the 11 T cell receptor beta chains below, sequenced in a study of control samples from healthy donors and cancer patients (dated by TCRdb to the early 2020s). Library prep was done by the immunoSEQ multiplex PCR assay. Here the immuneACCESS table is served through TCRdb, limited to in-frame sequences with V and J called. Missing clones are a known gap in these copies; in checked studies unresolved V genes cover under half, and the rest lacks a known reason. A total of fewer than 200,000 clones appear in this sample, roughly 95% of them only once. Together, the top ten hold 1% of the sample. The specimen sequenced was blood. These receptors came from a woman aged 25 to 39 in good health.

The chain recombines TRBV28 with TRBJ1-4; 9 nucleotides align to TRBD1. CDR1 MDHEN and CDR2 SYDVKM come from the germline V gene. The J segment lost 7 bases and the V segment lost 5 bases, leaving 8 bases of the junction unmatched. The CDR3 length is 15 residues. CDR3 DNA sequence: TGTGCCAGCAGTACGCCGACAGGGGGAGTTGAAAAACTGTTTTTT. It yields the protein CASSTPTGGVEKLFF.

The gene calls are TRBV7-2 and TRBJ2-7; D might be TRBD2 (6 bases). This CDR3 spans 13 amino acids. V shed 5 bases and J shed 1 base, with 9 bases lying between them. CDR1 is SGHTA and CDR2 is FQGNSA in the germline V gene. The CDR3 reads CASSLLASYEQYF. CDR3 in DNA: TGTGCCAGCAGCCTACTAGCTTCCTACGAGCAGTACTTC. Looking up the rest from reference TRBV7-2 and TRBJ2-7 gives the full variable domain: GAGVSQSPSNKVTEKGKDVELRCDPISGHTALYWYRQSLGQGLEFLIYFQGNSAPDKSGLPSDRFSAERTGGSVSTLTIQRTQQEDSAVYLCASSLLASYEQYFGPGTRLTVT.

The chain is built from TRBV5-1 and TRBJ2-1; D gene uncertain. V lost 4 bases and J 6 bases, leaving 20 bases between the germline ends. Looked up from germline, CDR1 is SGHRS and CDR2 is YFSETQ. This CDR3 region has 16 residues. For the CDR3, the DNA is TGCGCCAGCAGCAGGCCGAAGGATGGGATCGGCAATGAGCAGTTCTTC. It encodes CASSRPKDGIGNEQFF. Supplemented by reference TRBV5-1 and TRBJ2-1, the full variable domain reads KAGVTQTPRYLIKTRGQQVTLSCSPISGHRSVSWYQQTPGQGLQFLFEYFSETQRNKGNFPGRFSGRQFSNSRSEMNVSTLELGDSALYLCASSRPKDGIGNEQFFGPGTRLTVL.

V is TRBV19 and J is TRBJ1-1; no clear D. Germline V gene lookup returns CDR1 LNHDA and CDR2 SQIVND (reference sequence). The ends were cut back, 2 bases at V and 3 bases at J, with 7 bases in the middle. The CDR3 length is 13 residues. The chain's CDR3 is CASSILRDTEAFF. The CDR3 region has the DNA TGTGCCAGTAGTATACTCCGAGACACTGAAGCTTTCTTT.

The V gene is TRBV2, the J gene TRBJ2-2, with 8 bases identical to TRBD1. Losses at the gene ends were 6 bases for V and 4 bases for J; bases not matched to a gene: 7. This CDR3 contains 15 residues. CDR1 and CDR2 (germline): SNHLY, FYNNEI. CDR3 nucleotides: TGTGCCAGCAGCCTCAGGGGGCGCGGCACCGGGGAGCTGTTTTTT. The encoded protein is CASSLRGRGTGELFF. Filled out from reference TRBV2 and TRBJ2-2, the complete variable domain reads EPEVTQTPSHQVTQMGQEVILRCVPISNHLYFYWYRQILGQKVEFLVSFYNNEISEKSEIFDDQFSVERPDGSNFTLKIRSTKLEDSAMYFCASSLRGRGTGELFFGEGSRLTVL.

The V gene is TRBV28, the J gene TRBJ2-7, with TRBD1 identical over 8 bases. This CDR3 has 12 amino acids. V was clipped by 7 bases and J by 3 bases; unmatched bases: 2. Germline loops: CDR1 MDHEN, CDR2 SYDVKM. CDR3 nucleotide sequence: TGTGCCAGCAAAACAGGGGGCTACGAGCAGTACTTC. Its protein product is CASKTGGYEQYF.

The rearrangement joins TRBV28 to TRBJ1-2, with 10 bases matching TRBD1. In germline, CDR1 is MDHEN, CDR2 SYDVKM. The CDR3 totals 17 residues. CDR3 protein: CSTEGRDRGGPLYGYTF. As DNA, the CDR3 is TGTTCGACTGAGGGGCGGGACAGGGGAGGGCCCCTCTATGGCTACACCTTC.

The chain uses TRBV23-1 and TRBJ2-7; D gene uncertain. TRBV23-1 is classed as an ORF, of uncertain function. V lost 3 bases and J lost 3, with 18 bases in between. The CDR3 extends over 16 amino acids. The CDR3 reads CASSHPADGENYEQYF. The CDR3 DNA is TGCGCCAGCAGTCATCCCGCGGACGGAGAAAACTACGAGCAGTACTTC.

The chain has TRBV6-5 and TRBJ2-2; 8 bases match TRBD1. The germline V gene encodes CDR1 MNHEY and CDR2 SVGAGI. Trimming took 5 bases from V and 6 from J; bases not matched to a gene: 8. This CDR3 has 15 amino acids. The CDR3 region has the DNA TGTGCCAGCAGTCCCCCCACAGGGGGATCCGGGGAGCTGTTTTTT. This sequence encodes CASSPPTGGSGELFF.

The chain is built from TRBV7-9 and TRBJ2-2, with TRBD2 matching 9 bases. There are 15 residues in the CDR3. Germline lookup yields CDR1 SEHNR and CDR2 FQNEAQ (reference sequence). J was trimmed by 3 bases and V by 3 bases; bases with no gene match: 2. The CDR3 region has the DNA TGTGCCAGCAGCTTCCGACTAGCGGACACCGGGGAGCTGTTTTTT. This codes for CASSFRLADTGELFF.

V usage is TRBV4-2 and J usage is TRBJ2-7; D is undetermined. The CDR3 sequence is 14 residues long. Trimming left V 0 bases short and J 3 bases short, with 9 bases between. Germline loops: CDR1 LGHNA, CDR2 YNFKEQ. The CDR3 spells CASSQETSLYEQYF. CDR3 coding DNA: TGTGCCAGCAGCCAAGAGACAAGCCTCTACGAGCAGTACTTC.